This T cell receptor beta chain stems from a study of shared clonotypes between healthy human individuals. Study background: Each donor contributed plates that comprised three CD4 naive, three CD4 memory, two CD8 naive and one CD8 memory.

Broader study findings: Rarefaction curves obtained for sorted subsets showed sequencing incomplete despite large depth. A limitation of the genetic and exposure-history diversity represented arose from few donors.

Comment on this clone: Its matching antigen is unknown.

The germline gives CDR1 ENHRY, CDR2 SYGVKD. There are 14 residues in the CDR3. The V gene end was trimmed by 5 bases and the J gene end by 12 bases; junction bases not matched to a gene: 11. Only in-frame clones appear in the TCRdb table, and some are missing; sequencing was by immunoSEQ multiplex PCR. The sample contains more than 1,200,000 clones, about 98.5% of which appear only once. Specimen: naive CD4+ T cells sorted from blood. Subset specified: CD45RA+ positively selected. This receptor was identified in a young man in good health. The genes are TRBV10-3 and TRBJ2-1; 9 positions agree with TRBD1. The CDR3 spells CAISLSTGGKGQFF. The CDR3 nucleotides read TGTGCCATCAGTCTTTCGACAGGGGGTAAAGGGCAGTTCTTC.